This T cell receptor (beta chain) was sequenced in a study of T cell repertoires in cytomegalovirus infection. Study-wide background: Public TCR beta signatures indicated both CMV infection and matching HLA type. General observations from the study: Cumulative public TCR beta family frequency identified CMV carriers with the relevant HLA.

This CDR3 spans 15 amino acids. The trim removed 5 bases at V and 5 bases at J, leaving 10 bases unmatched. Germline-derived CDR1 and CDR2 are LGHNT and FRNRAP. TCRdb reprocessed the reads via MiXCR and lists one record per CDR3 protein. Of about 140,000 distinct CDR3 sequences listed, roughly 6% are singletons. At least ten counts were recorded for this clonotype. Its antigen is currently unknown. Sequenced material: PBMCs. V is TRBV12-5 and J is TRBJ2-7; 9 nucleotides line up with TRBD1. This clonotype was sampled from a human donor in good health (CMV status not recorded). Some clones in this sample may be carry-over from other donors' samples. The CDR3 DNA is TGTGCTAGTGGTCCAATACAGGGGGCGGTACACGAGCAGTACTTC. This encodes CASGPIQGAVHEQYF.